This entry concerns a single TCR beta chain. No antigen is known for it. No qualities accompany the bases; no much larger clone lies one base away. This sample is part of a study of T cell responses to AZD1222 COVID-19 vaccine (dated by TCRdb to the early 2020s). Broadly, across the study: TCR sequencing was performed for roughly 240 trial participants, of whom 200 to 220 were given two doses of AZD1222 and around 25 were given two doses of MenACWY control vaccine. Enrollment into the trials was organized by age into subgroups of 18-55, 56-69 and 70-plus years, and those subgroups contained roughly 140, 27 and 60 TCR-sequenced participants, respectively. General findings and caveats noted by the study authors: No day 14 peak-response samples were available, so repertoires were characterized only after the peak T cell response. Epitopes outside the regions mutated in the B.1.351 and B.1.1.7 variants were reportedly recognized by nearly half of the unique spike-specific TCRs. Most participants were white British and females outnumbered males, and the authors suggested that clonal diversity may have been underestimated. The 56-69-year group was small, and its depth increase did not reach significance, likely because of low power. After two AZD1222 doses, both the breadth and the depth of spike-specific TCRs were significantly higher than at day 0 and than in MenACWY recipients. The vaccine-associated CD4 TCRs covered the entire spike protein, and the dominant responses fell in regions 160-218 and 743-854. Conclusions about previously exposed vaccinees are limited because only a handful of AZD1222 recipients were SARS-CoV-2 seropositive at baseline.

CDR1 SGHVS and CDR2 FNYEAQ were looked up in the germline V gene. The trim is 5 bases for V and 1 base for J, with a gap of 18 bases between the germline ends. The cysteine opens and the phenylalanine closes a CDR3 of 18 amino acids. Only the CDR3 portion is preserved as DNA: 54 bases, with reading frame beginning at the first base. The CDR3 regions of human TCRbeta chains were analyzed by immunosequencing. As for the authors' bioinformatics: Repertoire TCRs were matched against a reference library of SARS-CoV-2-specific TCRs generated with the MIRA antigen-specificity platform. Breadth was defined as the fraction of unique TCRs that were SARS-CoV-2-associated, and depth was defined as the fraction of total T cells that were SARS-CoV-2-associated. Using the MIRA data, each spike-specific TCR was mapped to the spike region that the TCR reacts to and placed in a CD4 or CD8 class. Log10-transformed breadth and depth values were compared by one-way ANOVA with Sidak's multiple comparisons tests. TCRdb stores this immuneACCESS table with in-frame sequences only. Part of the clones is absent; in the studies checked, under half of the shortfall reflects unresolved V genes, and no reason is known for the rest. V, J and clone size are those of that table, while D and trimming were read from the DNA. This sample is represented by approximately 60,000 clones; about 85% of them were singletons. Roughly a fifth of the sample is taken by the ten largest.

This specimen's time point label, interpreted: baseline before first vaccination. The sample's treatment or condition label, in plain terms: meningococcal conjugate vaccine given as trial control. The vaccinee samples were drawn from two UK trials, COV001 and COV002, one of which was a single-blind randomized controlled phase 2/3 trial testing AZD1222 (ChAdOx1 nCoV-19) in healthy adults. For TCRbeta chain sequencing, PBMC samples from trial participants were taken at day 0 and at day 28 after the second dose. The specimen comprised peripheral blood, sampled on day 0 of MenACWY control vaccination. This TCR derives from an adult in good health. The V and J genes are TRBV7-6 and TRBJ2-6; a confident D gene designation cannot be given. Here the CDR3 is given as CASSLTSHALSGANVLTF. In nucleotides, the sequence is TGTGCCAGCAGCCTTACTTCCCACGCGCTATCTGGGGCCAACGTCCTGACTTTC.